This is a list of T cell receptor beta chains from one sample in a study of siplizumab effects on memory and regulatory T cells. Clones were sequenced by immunoSEQ multiplex PCR, and TCRdb holds only the in-frame ones, with some missing. In the table there are around 95,000 clones, about 95% of which are singletons. The source material was non-Treg CD4+ T cells sorted from blood. The receptors were gathered from a human donor in good health. CDR3s leave out the opening cysteine and the closing phenylalanine or tryptophan.

CDR3 protein,J gene,V gene
ASSLGQPQETQY,TRBJ2-5,TRBV11-2
ASSRGSYEQY,TRBJ2-7,TRBV11-2
ASSPEEGGNQPQH,TRBJ1-5,TRBV18
ASSSGTSPTDTQY,TRBJ2-3,TRBV11-3
ASSYSTGGSYEQY,TRBJ2-7,TRBV6-5
ASSNRDWGAYEQY,TRBJ2-7,TRBV11-1
ASTVFGGTDTQY,TRBJ2-3,TRBV6-1
ASSLYGQPYEQY,TRBJ2-7,TRBV5-4
ASTTRDGEETQY,TRBJ2-5,TRBV18
ASSPDSFFTDTQY,TRBJ2-3,TRBV5-4
ASSSGRSSYEQY,TRBJ2-7,TRBV19
ASSPSAQIDEKLF,TRBJ1-4,TRBV21-1
ASSRGQGGDQPQH,TRBJ1-5,TRBV6-5
ASSLRQGSDTQY,TRBJ2-3,TRBV5-1
ASSRLSAAGQVSYNEQF,TRBJ2-1,TRBV18
ASSFARNTEAF,TRBJ1-1,TRBV28
ASRGRTLNTEAF,TRBJ1-1,TRBV2
ASSREGQMTNEQF,TRBJ2-1,TRBV2
ATSRDGTGSYEQY,TRBJ2-7,TRBV15
ASSLGNGAGSSYT,TRBJ1-2,TRBV5-1
ASSPALAGGVGYEQY,TRBJ2-7,TRBV18
ASSYAGIHGYT,TRBJ1-2,TRBV6-5